This T cell receptor (beta chain) emerged from a study of blood T cell repertoires in COVID-19. The method was immunoSEQ multiplex PCR; TCRdb's version includes in-frame clones alone and lacks a portion of them. The data hold around 220,000 clones, with around four fifths observed a single time. The CDR3 contains 14 residues. With 4 bases removed from V and 7 bases from J, the gap between germline ends came to 17 bases. Germline V gene lookup returns CDR1 KGHSH and CDR2 LQKENI. This sequence was found in a woman aged 40 to 50 with active or convalescent COVID-19. The chain joins TRBV18 to TRBJ2-7, with a weak D call TRBD2 (6 bases). Material: peripheral blood. CDR3 sequence: CASSLDSGRGEQYF. CDR3 DNA sequence: TGTGCCAGCTCACTGGATAGCGGCCGGGGGGAGCAGTACTTC.